This record covers a single T cell receptor (beta chain). No antigen is known for it. No qualities accompany the bases; no much larger clone lies one base away. This entry comes from a study of T cell responses to AZD1222 COVID-19 vaccine (dated by TCRdb to the early 2020s). For the wider study: A total of approximately 240 trial participants underwent TCR sequencing, of whom about 210 had received two doses of AZD1222 and about 25 had received two doses of the MenACWY control vaccine. Trial participants were enrolled by age into subgroups of 18-55, 56-69 and 70-plus years, and roughly 150, 30 and 60 TCR-sequenced participants, respectively, were included in these subgroups. Overall results and qualifications from the work: In the small 56-69-year group, the increase in depth fell short of significance, most likely because of low power. Conclusions about previously exposed vaccinees are limited because only a handful of AZD1222 recipients were SARS-CoV-2 seropositive at baseline. Reportedly, close to half of the unique spike-specific TCRs recognized epitopes lying outside the regions that are mutated in the B.1.351 and B.1.1.7 variants. Participants were mostly white British, with more females than males. The authors suggested clonal diversity may have been underestimated. After two AZD1222 doses, both the breadth and the depth of spike-specific TCRs were significantly higher than at day 0 and than in MenACWY recipients. The vaccine-associated CD4 TCRs covered the entire spike protein, and the dominant responses fell in regions 160-218 and 743-854. Because no day 14 peak-response samples were available, repertoires were characterized only after the peak T cell response.

The time point label corresponds to: about 28 days (+/-7) after the second vaccine dose. AZD1222 recipients whose second dose came at about 4 weeks and those whose second dose came at about 12 weeks were combined into one group, since spike-specific TCR depth and breadth did not differ between the two schedules. Vaccinee samples came from UK trials COV001 and COV002, including a single-blind randomized controlled phase 2/3 trial of AZD1222 (ChAdOx1 nCoV-19) in healthy adults. Trial participant PBMC samples were collected at day 0 and day 28 after the second dose for TCRbeta chain sequencing. The CDR3 regions of human TCRbeta chains were analyzed by immunosequencing. From the authors' description of their analysis: Repertoire TCRs were checked for matches against a reference library of SARS-CoV-2-specific TCRs that had been generated using the MIRA antigen-specificity platform. Breadth meant the fraction of unique TCRs that were SARS-CoV-2-associated, whereas depth meant the fraction of total T cells that were SARS-CoV-2-associated. Each spike-specific TCR was assigned to its reactive spike region and to a CD4 or CD8 class using the MIRA data. Log10-transformed breadth and depth values were compared by one-way ANOVA with Sidak's multiple comparisons tests. TCRdb re-hosts the immuneACCESS table, in-frame sequences only. Its copies lack some clones; in the studies checked, an unresolved V gene accounts for under half of them, and the cause for the rest is not known. V, J and clone size are those of that table, while D and trimming were read from the DNA. The sample table records 250,000 to 300,000 clones; 90% to 95% of these occur just once. The ten most abundant clones make up less than 0.6% of the sample.

The CDR3 spans 14 residues, from the cysteine through the phenylalanine. The sequence is cut down to CDR3 DNA, 42 bases in frame from base 1. From a lookup of the germline V gene, CDR1 and CDR2 are SGHRS and YFSETQ. Trimming costs V 3 bases and J 4 bases, and their ends lie 11 bases apart. Sequencing used peripheral blood, obtained 28 days after the second AZD1222 dose. This sequence uses TRBV5-1 and TRBJ2-1; the D gene is not confidently resolved. This TCR was sampled from an adult who received the AZD1222 COVID-19 vaccine. CDR3 protein: CASSSENKYNEQFF. The DNA reads as follows: TGCGCCAGCAGCTCGGAAAACAAGTACAATGAGCAGTTCTTC.